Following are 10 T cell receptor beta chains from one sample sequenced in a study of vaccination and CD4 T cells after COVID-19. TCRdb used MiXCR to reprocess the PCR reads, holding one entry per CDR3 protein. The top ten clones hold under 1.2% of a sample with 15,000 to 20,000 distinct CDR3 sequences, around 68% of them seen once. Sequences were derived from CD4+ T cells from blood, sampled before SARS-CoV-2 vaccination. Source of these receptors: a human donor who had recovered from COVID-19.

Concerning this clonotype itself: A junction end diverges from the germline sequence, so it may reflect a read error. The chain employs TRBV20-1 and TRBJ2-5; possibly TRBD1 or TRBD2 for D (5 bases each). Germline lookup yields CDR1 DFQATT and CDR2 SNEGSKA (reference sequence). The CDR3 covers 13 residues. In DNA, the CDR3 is TGCAGTGCTCCAAACACGGGGCAAGGGACCCAGTACTTC. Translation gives CSAPNTGQGTQYF.

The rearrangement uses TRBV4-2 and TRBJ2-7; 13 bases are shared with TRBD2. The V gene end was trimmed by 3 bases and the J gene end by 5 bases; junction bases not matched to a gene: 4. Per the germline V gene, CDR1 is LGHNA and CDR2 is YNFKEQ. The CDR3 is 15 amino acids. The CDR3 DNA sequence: TGTGCCAGCAGCCATGGACTAGCGGGAGCCCACGAGCAGTACTTC. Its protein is CASSHGLAGAHEQYF.

CDR3 nucleotides: TGCAGTGCTAGAGAGAGCGGGGGTTACACAGATACGCAGTATTTT. This gives the protein CSARESGGYTDTQYF. This rearrangement joins TRBV20-1 to TRBJ2-3, with 8 bases matching TRBD2. The CDR3 spans 15 residues. V dropped 0 bases and J dropped 2; count of bases not matched to a gene: 4. Germline V gene data show CDR1 as DFQATT and CDR2 as SNEGSKA (reference sequence).

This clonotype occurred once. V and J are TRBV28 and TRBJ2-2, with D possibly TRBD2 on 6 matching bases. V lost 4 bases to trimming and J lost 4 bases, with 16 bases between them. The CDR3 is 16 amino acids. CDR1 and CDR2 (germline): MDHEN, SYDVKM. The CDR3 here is CASSSRWGVITGELFF. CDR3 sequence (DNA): TGTGCCAGCAGTTCCAGATGGGGGGTTATCACCGGGGAGCTGTTTTTT.

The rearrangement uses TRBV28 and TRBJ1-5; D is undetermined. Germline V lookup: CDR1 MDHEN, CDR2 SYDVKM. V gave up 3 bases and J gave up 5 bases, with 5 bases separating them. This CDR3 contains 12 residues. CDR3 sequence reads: CASSLTHQPQHF. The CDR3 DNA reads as TGTGCCAGCAGTTTGACCCATCAGCCCCAGCATTTT.

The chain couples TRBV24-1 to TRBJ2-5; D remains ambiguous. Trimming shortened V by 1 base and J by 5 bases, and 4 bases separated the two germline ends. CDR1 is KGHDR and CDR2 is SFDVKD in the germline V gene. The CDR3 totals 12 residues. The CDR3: CATSDFDETQYF. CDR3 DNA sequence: TGTGCCACCAGTGATTTTGACGAGACCCAGTACTTC.

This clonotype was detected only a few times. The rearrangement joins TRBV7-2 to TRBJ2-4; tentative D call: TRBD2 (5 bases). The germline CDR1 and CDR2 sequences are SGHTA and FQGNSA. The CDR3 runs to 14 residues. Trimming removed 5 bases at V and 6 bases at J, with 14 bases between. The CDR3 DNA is TGTGCCAGCAGCCCTAACGTGGGAGCAAACATTCAGTACTTC. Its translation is CASSPNVGANIQYF.

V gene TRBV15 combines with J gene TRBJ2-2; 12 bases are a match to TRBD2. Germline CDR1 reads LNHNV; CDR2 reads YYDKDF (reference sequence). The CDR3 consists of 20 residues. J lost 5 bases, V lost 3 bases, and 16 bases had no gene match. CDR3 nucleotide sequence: TGTGCCACCAGCAGCGACTTATGGGCTAGCGGGAGGGCCTCTACCGGGGAGCTGTTTTTT. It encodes CATSSDLWASGRASTGELFF.

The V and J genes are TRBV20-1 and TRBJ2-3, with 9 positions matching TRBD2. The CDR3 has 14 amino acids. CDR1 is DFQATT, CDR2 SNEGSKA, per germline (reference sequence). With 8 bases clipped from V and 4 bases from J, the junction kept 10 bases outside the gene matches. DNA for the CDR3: TGCAGTCCCCCGGAGGCGGGAGGGGCAGATACGCAGTATTTT. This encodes CSPPEAGGADTQYF.

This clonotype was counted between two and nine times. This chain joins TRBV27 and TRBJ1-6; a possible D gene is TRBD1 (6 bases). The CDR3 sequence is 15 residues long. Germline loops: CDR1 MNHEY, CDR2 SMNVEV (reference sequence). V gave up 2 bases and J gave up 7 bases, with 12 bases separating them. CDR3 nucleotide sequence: TGTGCCAGCAGTTTAGGGGGACACAGAAATTCACCCCTCCACTTT. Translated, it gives CASSLGGHRNSPLHF.